This T cell receptor beta chain was observed in a study of identical twins (dated by TCRdb to 2015 to 2016). Study-level background: To test whether fetal clonotypes persist, the study used deep sequencing on TCR alpha and beta repertoires from monozygotic twins, unrelated adults of various ages, and cord blood. Replicate twin experiments were performed at different times using different library preparation protocols to rule out contamination. Points the paper makes about the study in general: Out-of-frame TCR alpha sequences shared between twins showed an excess of low generation-probability sequences compared with coincidental sharing between unrelated individuals. The excess sharing between twins in beta out-of-frame sequences was weaker because fewer shared sequences reduced the signal-to-noise ratio. Invariant T cells such as MAIT and iNKT could partly confound zero-insertion analyses, though diverse VJ usage argued against this for most clonotypes. Out-of-frame TCR alpha sharing in monozygotic twins was systematically underestimated by recombination models, whereas sharing between unrelated individuals was in agreement with the recombination models. Fewer insertions were carried by abundant cord blood beta clonotypes; a weaker similar trend was observed in young adult naive repertoires, while no such trend was observed in memory repertoires. Because the same donors could not be followed over many years, the conclusions relied on cross-sectional statistical analysis.

Every donor was a healthy Caucasian. Three pairs of female monozygotic twins, all aged about 18 to 30 years, were included in the twin cohort. CD4+ and CD8+ T cell populations were isolated with positive isolation kits from Invitrogen. The library was built by means of 5' RACE. Sequencing was performed on an Illumina HiSeq 2000. A universal primer binding site was added through template switching, and the final cDNA carried a unique molecular identifier so that TCR cDNA molecules could be counted accurately. Specific primers in the conserved constant-segment region were used to synthesize first-strand cDNA for the TCR alpha and beta chains. To control for contamination, every cDNA library carried two barcodes: a SMART-Mk sample barcode plus Illumina barcodes. Two successive PCR steps introduced TruSeq adapter sequences along with Illumina sample barcodes. The Illumina HiSeq platform was used with custom primers to sequence TCR alpha and beta cDNA libraries. The study's processing was this. MiGEC was used to process raw reads and extract unique molecular identifiers, and MiXCR was used to find CDR3 positions. For each individual, recombination models were inferred using an EM algorithm with the repgenHMM and IGoR tools. The tcR package in R was used for shared clonotype analysis, with sharing normalized by the product of cloneset sizes. Out-of-frame nonproductive sequences were analyzed to study raw recombination free of thymic and clonal selection effects. The public reads were reanalyzed by TCRdb: fastp trimming at Q25, MiXCR alignment, in-frame beta chains only. Identical CDR3 protein sequences are pooled into one entry, listed with their most common genes and DNA. The V and J calls were determined by TCRdb, not by the authors. The sample table lists some 230,000 distinct CDR3 sequences, roughly 7.1% of them with a count of one. Of the sample, just over 14% is held by the ten largest clones.

V lost 5 bases and J lost 3 bases, and the count of bases not matched to a germline gene is 4. As encoded in the germline V gene (reference sequence), CDR1 is DFQATT while CDR2 is SNEGSKA. The CDR3 sequence holds 13 residues, the cysteine and phenylalanine included. The sequence is cut down to CDR3 DNA, 39 bases in frame from base 1. With regard to this clonotype: Its antigen has not been determined. The sample holds no much larger clone one base away, and base qualities are not on file.

Separately, the same data were catalogued under a study of T cells expressing NK-cell markers. As the second paper documents: In sorted CD3+CD56+NKG2C+, CD3+CD56+NKG2C- and CD3+CD56-NKG2C+ T-cell subsets from several donors, TCR beta-chain repertoires were profiled. Seven of the eight sequenced donors were HCMV-seropositive and one was HCMV-seronegative. To restrict sorting to alphabetaTCR-expressing T cells, an anti-gammadeltaTCR antibody was added in several experiments. For roughly 6 donors, the dominant CD3+CD56+NKG2C+ clonotypes were among the top 10 CD8+ clonotypes and accounted for roughly 1.0-8% of CD8+ T cells. Those dominant clonotypes were again the most abundant among CD3+CD56-NKG2C+ cells in a few donors, at about 25-65%. Whether the expanded NKG2C-expressing T cell clones were specific for HCMV antigens remained unclear. Randomly selected healthy volunteers, three men and five women, were used as the eight sequenced donors. HCMV serostatus was determined by detecting HCMV-specific IgG in serum with a commercial ELISA kit. MIGEC handled demultiplexing of the reads and grouping by UMI, while MiTCR was used to assemble and quantify clonotypes. Only TCR cDNA sequences supported by at least two reads were kept to exclude erroneous sequences. The tcR package was used for downstream repertoire analysis, and clonotypes were matched across fractions by CDR3 nucleotide sequence plus V segment. VDJmatch was used to annotate antigen specificity against VDJdb, with one amino acid substitution in CDR3 permitted.

Material for sequencing was CD8+ T cells sorted from blood. The chain is made from TRBV20-1 and TRBJ2-3; the central 8 bases match TRBD1. This receptor was obtained from a woman in her late teens or twenties in good health. For the CDR3, the sequence is CSARYRGTDTQYF. The sequence in DNA is TGCAGTGCTCGATACAGGGGGACAGATACGCAGTATTTT.